Each of the 25 T cell receptor beta chains below was sequenced from the same sample in a study of cytomegalovirus exposure and HLA in healthy donors. Use of 60 Vbeta and 13 Jbeta primers characterized the PCR. Profiled with immunoSEQ multiplex PCR; TCRdb holds only in-frame clones, not every one. The sample has roughly 180,000 clones, approximately 78% seen once; the top ten hold less than 2.5%. The sequenced sample was PBMCs. The receptor set was obtained from a male donor in good health and CMV-seronegative.

CDR3: CASSHSLATNTGELFF. The CDR3 coding sequence is TGCGCCAGCAGCCACTCACTAGCGACCAACACCGGGGAGCTGTTTTTT. The chain carries TRBV4-3 and TRBJ2-2; 7 bases align to TRBD2. CDR3 size: 16 residues. V shed 3 bases, J shed 2 bases, and the junction held 6 bases outside the gene matches. The germline V gene has CDR1 LGHNA and CDR2 YSLEER.

V and J are TRBV28 and TRBJ1-2; a weak D match, TRBD1 (6 bases). The germline CDR1 and CDR2 sequences are MDHEN and SYDVKM. CDR3 length equals 15 residues. Trimming took 2 bases from V and 7 from J, leaving 17 bases between them. The CDR3 DNA sequence: TGTGCCAGCAGTTTAGCGGGTGGGGGGGCTGGTGGCTACACCTTC. Amino acids: CASSLAGGGAGGYTF.

The chain uses TRBV19 and TRBJ1-1, with a tentative D call TRBD1 (5 bases). The germline V gene has CDR1 LNHDA and CDR2 SQIVND (reference sequence). With 7 bases removed from V and 4 bases from J, the gap between germline ends came to 16 bases. This CDR3 is 14 amino acids long. For the CDR3, the DNA is TGTGCCAGTACCGCAGGGTTGGCTGGCACTGAAGCTTTCTTT. It encodes CASTAGLAGTEAFF.

The rearrangement links TRBV7-2 to TRBJ1-3, with D perhaps TRBD1 (6 bases). CDR3 length: 14 amino acids. Trimming stripped 5 bases from V and 6 bases from J, with 14 bases between. Germline V CDR1 and CDR2: SGHTA, FQGNSA. The DNA of the CDR3 is TGTGCCAGCAGCCCGTACCGGGACATAAACACCATATATTTT. Translation: CASSPYRDINTIYF.

This chain connects TRBV5-1 to TRBJ2-7; 11 bases agree with TRBD2. The V and J ends lost 0 bases and 5 bases, in that order; junction bases with no gene match: 10. Germline values: CDR1 SGHRS, CDR2 YFSETQ. The CDR3 length is 17 residues. The CDR3 region is CASSLGSGSGRDDEQYF. CDR3 nucleotide sequence: TGCGCCAGCAGCTTGGGGTCGGGTAGCGGGAGGGACGACGAGCAGTACTTC. Filled out from reference TRBV5-1 and TRBJ2-7, the complete variable domain reads KAGVTQTPRYLIKTRGQQVTLSCSPISGHRSVSWYQQTPGQGLQFLFEYFSETQRNKGNFPGRFSGRQFSNSRSEMNVSTLELGDSALYLCASSLGSGSGRDDEQYFGPGTRLTVT.

The count of this clone is one. The CDR3 region has the DNA TGTGCCAACCACCGGGGTAATGAAAAACTGTTTTTT. Amino acid sequence: CANHRGNEKLFF. J is TRBJ1-4 and V is TRBV6-5, with D unclear. The germline gives CDR1 MNHEY, CDR2 SVGAGI. The CDR3 loop spans 12 amino acids. V gave up 10 bases and J gave up 4 bases, with 10 bases separating them.

This clone was recorded only once. The chain employs TRBV27 and TRBJ2-7, with D perhaps TRBD1 (5 bases). The CDR3 loop spans 12 amino acids. V lost 3 bases to trimming and J lost 3 bases, with 6 bases between them. The germline V gene has CDR1 MNHEY and CDR2 SMNVEV (reference sequence). CDR3 in DNA: TGTGCCAGCAGTTTTAGGGGCTACGAGCAGTACTTC. It specifies CASSFRGYEQYF.

This chain joins TRBV27 and TRBJ1-3; possibly TRBD1 for D (5 bases). The germline V gene has CDR1 MNHEY and CDR2 SMNVEV (reference sequence). CDR3 length: 16 residues. The ends were cut back, 4 bases at V and 7 bases at J, with 20 bases in the middle. The CDR3 here is CASSSPAGPTRNTIYF. In nucleotides, the CDR3 is TGTGCCAGCAGTTCTCCCGCGGGACCCACAAGGAACACCATATATTTT.

The rearrangement joins TRBV5-4 to TRBJ2-7, with 12 bases identical to TRBD2. Germline V gives CDR1 SGHNT, CDR2 YYREEE (reference sequence). Trimming cost V 4 bases and J 3 bases; bases outside gene matches: 11. This CDR3 is built from 17 residues. The CDR3 sequence: CASSRGLAGQDGYEQYF. Here the CDR3 DNA reads TGTGCCAGCAGCCGAGGACTAGCGGGACAAGACGGCTACGAGCAGTACTTC.

J is TRBJ2-5 and V is TRBV14; perhaps TRBD2 as D (6 bases). The end of the DNA is better explained by TRBJ2-7, so the J call may be wrong. The CDR3 has 14 amino acids. Germline V gives CDR1 SGHDN, CDR2 FVKESK. This CDR3 reads CASSKLAPDYEQYF. Here the CDR3 DNA reads TGTGCCAGCAGCAAACTAGCACCCGACTACGAGCAGTACTTC.

CDR3 sequence: CASSQGGRTDTQYF. DNA of the CDR3: TGTGCCAGCAGCCAGGGGGGCCGCACAGATACGCAGTATTTT. The chain links TRBV6-1 to TRBJ2-3, with D possibly TRBD1 on 7 matching bases. This CDR3 is 14 amino acids long. The germline V and J ends were trimmed by 6 bases and 1 base, with 11 bases remaining between them. The germline V gene has CDR1 MNHNS and CDR2 SASEGT.

V is TRBV30 and J is TRBJ2-1; 9 bases fit TRBD2. CDR3 size: 13 residues. The trim removed 4 bases at V and 16 bases at J, leaving 14 bases unmatched. The germline V gene has CDR1 GTSNPN and CDR2 SVGIG (reference sequence). CDR3 loop: CAWKNTSGGREFF. CDR3 nucleotides: TGTGCCTGGAAGAATACCAGCGGGGGGCGAGAATTCTTC.

A single count supports this clone. This chain joins TRBV28 and TRBJ2-1; 9 bases line up with TRBD1. The V and J ends lost 5 bases and 7 bases, in that order; junction bases with no gene match: 6. This CDR3 has 14 residues. Germline CDR1 reads MDHEN; CDR2 reads SYDVKM. This CDR3 is CASSPSGTGNEQFF. Written as DNA, the CDR3 is TGTGCCAGCAGTCCATCCGGGACAGGGAATGAGCAGTTCTTC.

The V and J genes are TRBV29-1 and TRBJ1-1; D gene ambiguous. Per the germline V gene, CDR1 is SQVTM and CDR2 is ANQGSEA. The CDR3 has 12 residues. The germline V and J ends were trimmed by 3 bases and 1 base, with 6 bases remaining between them. DNA for the CDR3: TGCAGCGTTGATCCGGGGAACACTGAAGCTTTCTTT. It yields the protein CSVDPGNTEAFF.

The J gene is TRBJ2-7, the V gene TRBV7-2; 10 bases are a match to TRBD2. The CDR3 loop spans 15 amino acids. J gave up 5 bases and V 5 bases, and 9 bases lay outside the gene matches. Germline CDR1 reads SGHTA; CDR2 reads FQGNSA. The CDR3 bases are TGTGCCAGCAGCCAAGCTAGCGGGAGCAGGGACGAGCAGTACTTC. Translating it yields CASSQASGSRDEQYF.

The rearrangement joins TRBV7-2 to TRBJ2-7; 8 positions match TRBD2. CDR1 and CDR2 from the germline V gene are SGHTA and FQGNSA. The length of the CDR3 is 15 residues. J gave up 2 bases and V 2 bases, and 5 bases lay outside the gene matches. This chain's CDR3 is CASSLQRGPPYEQYF. Written as DNA, the CDR3 is TGTGCCAGCAGCTTACAGCGGGGGCCTCCCTACGAGCAGTACTTC.

The rearrangement links TRBV6-5 to TRBJ2-3; 11 bases line up with TRBD2. CDR3 length: 13 residues. The germline gives CDR1 MNHEY, CDR2 SVGAGI. Unmatched junction bases numbered 1, after V lost 2 bases and J lost 9 bases. CDR3 in amino acids: CASSYRLAGTQYF. The CDR3 coding sequence is TGTGCCAGCAGTTACAGACTAGCGGGAACGCAGTATTTT.

The chain recombines TRBV5-6 with TRBJ2-3; tentatively, D is TRBD2 (7 bases). The ends were cut back, 2 bases at V and 3 bases at J, with 16 bases in the middle. This CDR3 contains 16 residues. Germline V gives CDR1 SGHDT, CDR2 YYEEEE. For the CDR3, the DNA is TGTGCCAGCAGCTTAATTGAGGGGGGGGGAACAGATACGCAGTATTTT. This translates into CASSLIEGGGTDTQYF.

The chain recombines TRBV7-8 with TRBJ2-1; 9 nucleotides align to TRBD2. The CDR3 totals 16 residues. The V gene's germline CDR1 is SGHVS and CDR2 FQNEAQ. The ends lost 4 bases at V and 6 bases at J; junction bases unmatched: 10. The CDR3 protein is CASSSLAGFPSNEQFF. DNA for the CDR3: TGTGCCAGCAGCTCCCTAGCGGGATTCCCTTCCAATGAGCAGTTCTTC.

This chain connects TRBV6-5 to TRBJ2-7; 8 bases agree with TRBD1. The CDR3 sequence is 15 residues long. V dropped 6 bases and J dropped 3; count of bases not matched to a gene: 10. The germline V gene encodes CDR1 MNHEY and CDR2 SVGAGI. The CDR3 bases are TGTGCCAGCAGCCCAGGACAGGGTTCCCGCTACGAGCAGTACTTC. It yields the protein CASSPGQGSRYEQYF.

The chain combines TRBV2 with TRBJ1-6; D unclear. From germline, CDR1 is SNHLY and CDR2 FYNNEI. This CDR3 is built from 13 residues. With 2 bases removed from V and 8 bases from J, the gap between germline ends came to 7 bases. The CDR3 loop is CASSEFFYSPLHF. CDR3 nucleotide sequence: TGTGCCAGCAGTGAATTCTTCTATTCACCCCTCCACTTT.

V is TRBV29-1 and J is TRBJ2-1; TRBD2 agrees at 11 bases. The CDR3 is made up of 14 amino acids. Trimming at V came to 7 bases and at J to 8 bases, leaving 10 bases not matched to a gene. The germline gives CDR1 SQVTM, CDR2 ANQGSEA. CDR3 coding DNA: TGCAGCGGCGCACTAGCGGGAGTTCTCGATGAGCAGTTCTTC. As protein: CSGALAGVLDEQFF.

This chain uses TRBV27 with TRBJ2-3; TRBD1 matches at 7 bases. The CDR3 covers 17 residues. V gave up 5 bases and J gave up 5 bases; unmatched junction bases: 16. Germline CDR1 reads MNHEY; CDR2 reads SMNVEV (reference sequence). CDR3 bases: TGTGCCAGCAGTCACCCAGGGACAGCCGGACGTTTAGATACGCAGTATTTT. This gives the protein CASSHPGTAGRLDTQYF.

The chain joins TRBV7-8 to TRBJ2-7, with 11 positions matching TRBD2. The CDR3 loop spans 15 amino acids. V trimming: 1 base; J trimming: 3 bases; junction bases outside the gene matches: 2. Germline CDR1 is SGHVS and CDR2 is FQNEAQ. CDR3 sequence reads: CASSLGTSGHYEQYF. The DNA for the CDR3 is TGTGCCAGCAGCTTAGGGACTAGCGGGCACTACGAGCAGTACTTC.

The V and J genes are TRBV11-1 and TRBJ2-3; 8 nucleotides align to TRBD1. Germline loops: CDR1 SGHAT, CDR2 FQDESV (reference sequence). The length of the CDR3 is 17 residues. J was trimmed by 3 bases and V by 1 base; bases with no gene match: 9. This CDR3 reads CASSLDVVRTGTDTQYF. CDR3 sequence (DNA): TGTGCCAGCAGCTTAGATGTAGTGAGGACAGGGACAGATACGCAGTATTTT.